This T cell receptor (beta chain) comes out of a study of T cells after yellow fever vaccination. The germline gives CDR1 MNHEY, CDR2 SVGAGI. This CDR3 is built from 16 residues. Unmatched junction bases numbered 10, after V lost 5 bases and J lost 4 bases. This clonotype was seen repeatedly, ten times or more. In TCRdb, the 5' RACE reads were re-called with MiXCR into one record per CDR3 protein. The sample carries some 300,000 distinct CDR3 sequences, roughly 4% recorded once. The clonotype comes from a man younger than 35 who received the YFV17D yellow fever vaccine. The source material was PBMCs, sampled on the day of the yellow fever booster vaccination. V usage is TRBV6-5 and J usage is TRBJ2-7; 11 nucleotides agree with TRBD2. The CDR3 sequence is CASSPHLAGGYYEQYV. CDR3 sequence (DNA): TGTGCCAGCAGTCCTCATCTAGCGGGGGGTTATTACGAGCAGTACGTC.